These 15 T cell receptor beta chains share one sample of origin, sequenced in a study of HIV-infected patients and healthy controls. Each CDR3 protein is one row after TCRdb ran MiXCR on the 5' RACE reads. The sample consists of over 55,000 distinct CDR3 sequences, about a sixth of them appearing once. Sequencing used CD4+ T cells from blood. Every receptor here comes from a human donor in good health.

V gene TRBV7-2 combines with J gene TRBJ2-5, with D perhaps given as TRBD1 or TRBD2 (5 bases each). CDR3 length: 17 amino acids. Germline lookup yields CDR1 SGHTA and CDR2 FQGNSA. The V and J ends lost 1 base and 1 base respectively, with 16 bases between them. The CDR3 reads CASSLGLIFGGQETQYF. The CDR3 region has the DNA TGTGCCAGCAGCTTAGGGCTCATTTTTGGGGGCCAAGAGACCCAGTACTTC.

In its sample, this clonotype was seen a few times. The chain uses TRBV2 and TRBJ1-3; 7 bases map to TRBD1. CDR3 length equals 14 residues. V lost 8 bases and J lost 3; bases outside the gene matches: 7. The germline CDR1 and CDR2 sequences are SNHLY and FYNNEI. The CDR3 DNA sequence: TGTGCCAGCCTTGGGACAGCGGGTGGAAACACCATATATTTT. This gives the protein CASLGTAGGNTIYF. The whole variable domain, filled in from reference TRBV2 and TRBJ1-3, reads EPEVTQTPSHQVTQMGQEVILRCVPISNHLYFYWYRQILGQKVEFLVSFYNNEISEKSEIFDDQFSVERPDGSNFTLKIRSTKLEDSAMYFCASLGTAGGNTIYFGEGSWLTVV.

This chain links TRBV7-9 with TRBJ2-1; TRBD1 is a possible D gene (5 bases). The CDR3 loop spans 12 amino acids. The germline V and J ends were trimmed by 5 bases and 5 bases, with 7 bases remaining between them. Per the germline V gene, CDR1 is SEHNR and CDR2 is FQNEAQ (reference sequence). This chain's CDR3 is CASSQTDNEQFF. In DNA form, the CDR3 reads TGTGCCAGCAGCCAGACAGACAATGAGCAGTTCTTC.

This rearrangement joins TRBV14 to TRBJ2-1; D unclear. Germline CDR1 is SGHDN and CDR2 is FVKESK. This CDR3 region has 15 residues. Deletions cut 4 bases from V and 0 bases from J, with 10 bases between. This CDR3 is CASSRASSSYNEQFF. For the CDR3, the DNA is TGTGCCAGCAGCCGAGCCTCGAGCTCCTACAATGAGCAGTTCTTC.

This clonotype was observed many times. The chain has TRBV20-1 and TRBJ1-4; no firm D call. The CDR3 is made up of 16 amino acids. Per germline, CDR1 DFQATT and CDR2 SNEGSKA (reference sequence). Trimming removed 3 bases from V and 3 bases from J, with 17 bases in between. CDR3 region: CSARPPGRLANEKLFF. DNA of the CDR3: TGCAGTGCTAGGCCCCCCGGACGGTTGGCTAATGAAAAACTGTTTTTT.

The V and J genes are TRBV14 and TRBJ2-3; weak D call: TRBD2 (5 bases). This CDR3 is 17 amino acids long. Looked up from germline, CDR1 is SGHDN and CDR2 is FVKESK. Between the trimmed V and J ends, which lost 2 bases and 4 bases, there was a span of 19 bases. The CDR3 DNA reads TGTGCCAGCAGCCAATACGGACGGGGTCATGCGGCAGATACGCAGTATTTT. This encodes CASSQYGRGHAADTQYF. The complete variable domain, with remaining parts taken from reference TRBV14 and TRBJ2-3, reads EAGVTQFPSHSVIEKGQTVTLRCDPISGHDNLYWYRRVMGKEIKFLLHFVKESKQDESGMPNNRFLAERTGGTYSTLKVQPAELEDSGVYFCASSQYGRGHAADTQYFGPGTRLTVL.

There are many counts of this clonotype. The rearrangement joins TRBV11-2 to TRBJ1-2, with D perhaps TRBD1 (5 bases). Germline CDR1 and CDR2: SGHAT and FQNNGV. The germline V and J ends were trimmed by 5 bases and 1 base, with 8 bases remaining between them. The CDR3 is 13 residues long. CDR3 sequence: CASSRDSNYGYTF. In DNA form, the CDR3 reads TGTGCCAGCAGCAGAGACAGTAACTATGGCTACACCTTC. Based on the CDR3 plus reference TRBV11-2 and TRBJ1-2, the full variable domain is EAGVAQSPRYKIIEKRQSVAFWCNPISGHATLYWYQQILGQGPKLLIQFQNNGVVDDSQLPKDRFSAERLKGVDSTLKIQPAKLEDSAVYLCASSRDSNYGYTFGSGTRLTVV.

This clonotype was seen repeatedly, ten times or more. The CDR3 DNA reads as TGTGCCAGCAGCTCCTCGGGACTAGCGGCCAATGAGCAGTTCTTC. Translated, it gives CASSSSGLAANEQFF. The chain joins TRBV7-3 to TRBJ2-1, with 11 bases matching TRBD2. The CDR3 runs 15 residues. J gave up 6 bases and V 4 bases, and 5 bases lay outside the gene matches. Germline V lookup: CDR1 SGHTA, CDR2 FQGTGA.

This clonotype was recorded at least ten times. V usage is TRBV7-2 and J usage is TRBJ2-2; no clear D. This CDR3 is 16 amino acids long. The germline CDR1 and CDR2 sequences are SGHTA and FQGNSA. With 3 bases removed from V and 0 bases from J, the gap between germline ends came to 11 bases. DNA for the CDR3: TGTGCCAGCAGCTTTATCCGCGGAGCGAACACCGGGGAGCTGTTTTTT. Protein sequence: CASSFIRGANTGELFF.

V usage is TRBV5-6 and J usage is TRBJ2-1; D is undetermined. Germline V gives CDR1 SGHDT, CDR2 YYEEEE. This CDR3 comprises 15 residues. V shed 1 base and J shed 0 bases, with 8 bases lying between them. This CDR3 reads CASSLPHTSYNEQFF. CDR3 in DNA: TGTGCCAGCAGCTTGCCCCACACCTCCTACAATGAGCAGTTCTTC.

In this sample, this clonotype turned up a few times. As DNA, the CDR3 is TGTGCCAGCAGCCTGGACACATCAGGACCCGAGCAGTACTTC. Translating gives CASSLDTSGPEQYF. This sequence joins TRBV4-2 and TRBJ2-7; D may be TRBD1 (5 bases). The CDR3 covers 14 residues. The V end was cut by 4 bases, the J end by 6 bases, with 16 bases between. CDR1 LGHNA and CDR2 YNFKEQ come from the germline V gene.

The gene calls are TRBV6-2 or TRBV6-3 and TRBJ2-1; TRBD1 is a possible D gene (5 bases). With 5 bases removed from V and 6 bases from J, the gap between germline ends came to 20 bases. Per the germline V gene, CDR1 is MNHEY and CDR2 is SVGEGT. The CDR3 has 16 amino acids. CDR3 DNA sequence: TGTGCCAGCAGTCAAGGTGGGGCAGGCCTGGGCAATGAGCAGTTCTTC. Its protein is CASSQGGAGLGNEQFF.

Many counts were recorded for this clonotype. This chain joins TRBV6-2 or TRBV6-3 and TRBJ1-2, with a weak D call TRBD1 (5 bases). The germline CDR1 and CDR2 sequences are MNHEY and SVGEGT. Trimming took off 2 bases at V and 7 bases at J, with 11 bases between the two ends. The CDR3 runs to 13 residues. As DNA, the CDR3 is TGTGCCAGCAGTTACAATGGGGCCGGTGGCTACACCTTC. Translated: CASSYNGAGGYTF.

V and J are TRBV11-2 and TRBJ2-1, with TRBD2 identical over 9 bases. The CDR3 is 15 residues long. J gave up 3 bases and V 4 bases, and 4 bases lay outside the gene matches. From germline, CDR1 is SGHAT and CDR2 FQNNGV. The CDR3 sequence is CASSSGAGGYNEQFF. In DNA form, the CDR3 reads TGTGCCAGCAGCTCGGGAGCGGGGGGCTACAATGAGCAGTTCTTC.

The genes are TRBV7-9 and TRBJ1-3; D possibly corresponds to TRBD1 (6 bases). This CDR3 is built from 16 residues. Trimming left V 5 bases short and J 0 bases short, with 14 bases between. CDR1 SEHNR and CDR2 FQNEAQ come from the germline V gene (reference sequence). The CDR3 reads CASSQGQPSSGNTIYF. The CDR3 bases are TGTGCCAGCAGCCAGGGGCAGCCGAGCTCTGGAAACACCATATATTTT.